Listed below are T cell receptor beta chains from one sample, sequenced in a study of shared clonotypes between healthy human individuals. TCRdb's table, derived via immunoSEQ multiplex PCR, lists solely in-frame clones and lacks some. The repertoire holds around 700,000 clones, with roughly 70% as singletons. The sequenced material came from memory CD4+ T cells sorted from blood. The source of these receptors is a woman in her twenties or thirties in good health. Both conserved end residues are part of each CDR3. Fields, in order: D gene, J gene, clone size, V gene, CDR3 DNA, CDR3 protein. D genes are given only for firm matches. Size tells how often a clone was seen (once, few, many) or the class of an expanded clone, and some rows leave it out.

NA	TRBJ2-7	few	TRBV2	TGTGCCAGCAGCGCGGACTCGTCCGAGCAGTACTTC	CASSADSSEQYF
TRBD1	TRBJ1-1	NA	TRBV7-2	TGTGCCAGCGGTGGACAGGGGGCAGAAGCTTTCTTT	CASGGQGAEAFF
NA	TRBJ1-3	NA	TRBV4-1	TGCGCCAGCAGCCAAGGGGTCAGGGCCTCTGGAAACACCATATATTTT	CASSQGVRASGNTIYF
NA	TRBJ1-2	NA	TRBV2	TGTGCCAGCAGTGGGGGTCCCGGCAGAACTAACTATGGCTACACCTTC	CASSGGPGRTNYGYTF
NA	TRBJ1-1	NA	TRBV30	TGTGCCTGGATGGGACATTCTTACACTGAAGCTTTCTTT	CAWMGHSYTEAFF
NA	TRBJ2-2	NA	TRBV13	TGTGCCAGCAGCTTACCGTACACCGGGGAGCTGTTTTTT	CASSLPYTGELFF
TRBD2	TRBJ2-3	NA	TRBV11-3	TGTGCCAGCAGCTCGCGGGAGGGGGGCACAGATACGCAGTATTTT	CASSSREGGTDTQYF
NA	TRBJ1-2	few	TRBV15	TGTGCCACCAGCCTGTCAGGGTATGGCTACACCTTC	CATSLSGYGYTF
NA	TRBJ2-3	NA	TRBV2	TGTGCCAGCAGTGGGGGTCTAGCGCCTAGCACAGATACGCAGTATTTT	CASSGGLAPSTDTQYF
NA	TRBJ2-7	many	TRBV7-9	TGTGCCAGCAGCCCCCTTTCCATTTCCTACGAGCAGTACTTC	CASSPLSISYEQYF
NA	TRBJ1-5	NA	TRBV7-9	TGTGCCAGCAGCTTAGATGGAAATCAGCCCCAGCATTTT	CASSLDGNQPQHF
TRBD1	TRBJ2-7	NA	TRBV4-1	TGCGCCAGCAGCCTCTTCGACAGGGACATTAGTGAGCAGTACTTC	CASSLFDRDISEQYF
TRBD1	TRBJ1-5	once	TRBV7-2	TGTGCCAGCAGCTTGGACAGGGGTGTAAATCAGCCCCAGCATTTT	CASSLDRGVNQPQHF
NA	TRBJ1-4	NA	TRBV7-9	TGTGCCAGCAGCTTAAACTTAGGGGAATGGGGCAATGAAAAACTGTTTTTT	CASSLNLGEWGNEKLFF
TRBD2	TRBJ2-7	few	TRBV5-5	TGTGCCAGCAGCTTGGGCCCGGGGGGCTACGAGCAGTACTTC	CASSLGPGGYEQYF
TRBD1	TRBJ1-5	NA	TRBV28	TGTGCCAGCAGTACAACAGGCCTCGACAGGGCGGAAAATCAGCCCCAGCATTTT	CASSTTGLDRAENQPQHF
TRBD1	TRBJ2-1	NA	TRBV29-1	TGCAGCGCCCAGGGACAGTACAATGAGCAGTTCTTC	CSAQGQYNEQFF
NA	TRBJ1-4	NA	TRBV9	TGTGCCAGCAGCGGAGACTCCGGGCTTTGGAGGGGAGAAAAACTGTTTTTT	CASSGDSGLWRGEKLFF
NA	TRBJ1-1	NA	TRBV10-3	TGTGCCACTACCGACGAACAGGGAGATCTTACAGCTTTCTTT	CATTDEQGDLTAFF
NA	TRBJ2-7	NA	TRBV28	TGTGCCAGCAGTTTAGCCTCAGCAGGGATCTCCTACGAGCAGTACTTC	CASSLASAGISYEQYF
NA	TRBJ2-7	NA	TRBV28	TGTGCCAGCAGTTTGGGGCAGATATACGAGCAGTACTTC	CASSLGQIYEQYF
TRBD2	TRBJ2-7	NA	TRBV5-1	TGCGCCAGCAGCTTGGTGCTAGCGGGAACCTACGAGCAGTACTTC	CASSLVLAGTYEQYF
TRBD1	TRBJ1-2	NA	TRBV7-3	TGTGCCAGCAGCTTAGAAGGGGGCGCGAACTATGGCTACACCTTC	CASSLEGGANYGYTF
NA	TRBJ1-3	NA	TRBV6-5	TGTGCCAGCAGTTACTCCCCCGCAGGGACAAGCACCATATATTTT	CASSYSPAGTSTIYF
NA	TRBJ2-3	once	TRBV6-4	TGTGCCAGCAGTGACATCCTAGGGGGCACAGATACGCAGTATTTT	CASSDILGGTDTQYF
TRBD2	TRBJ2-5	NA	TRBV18	TGTGCCAGCTCACCACGACTAGCGGGTTACCAAGAGACCCAGTACTTC	CASSPRLAGYQETQYF
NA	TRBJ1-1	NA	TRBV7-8	TGTGCCAGCAGCGTGGTCGCAAACACTGAAGCTTTCTTT	CASSVVANTEAFF
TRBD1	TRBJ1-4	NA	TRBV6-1	TGTGCCAGCAGTGAGACAGGGAATGAAAAACTGTTTTTT	CASSETGNEKLFF
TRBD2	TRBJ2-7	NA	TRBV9	TGTGCCAGCAGCGTAGGCGGTAGCGGGGATCTCTTGGAGCAGTACTTC	CASSVGGSGDLLEQYF
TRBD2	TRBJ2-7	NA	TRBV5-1	TGCGCCAGCAGCTCTTCGGCTAGCGGGACCTACGAGCAGTACTTC	CASSSSASGTYEQYF
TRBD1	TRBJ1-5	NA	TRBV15	TGTGCCACCAGCACCCAGGGGGATCAGCCCCAGCATTTT	CATSTQGDQPQHF
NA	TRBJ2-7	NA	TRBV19	TGTGCCAGTACCCCAACAGACCGTAACGAGCAGTACTTC	CASTPTDRNEQYF
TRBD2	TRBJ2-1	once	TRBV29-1	TGCAGCTCCAGCGGGAGGGAGTACAATGAGCAGTTCTTC	CSSSGREYNEQFF
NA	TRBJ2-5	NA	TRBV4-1	TGCGCCAGCAGCCAAGATGGAGGGGATCGGGAGACCCAGTACTTC	CASSQDGGDRETQYF
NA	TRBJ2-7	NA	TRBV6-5	TGTGCCAGCAGTTACTCATTAGGGGAAGAGCGTCAATCCCACTTC	CASSYSLGEERQSHF
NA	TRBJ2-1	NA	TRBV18	TGTGCCAGCTCACCACCGGCACAGAGCTCCTACAATGAGCAGTTCTTC	CASSPPAQSSYNEQFF
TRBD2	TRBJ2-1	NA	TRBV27	TGTGCCAGCAGTCCACTAGCGGGAAATCGAAATGAGCAGTTCTTC	CASSPLAGNRNEQFF
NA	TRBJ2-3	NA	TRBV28	TGTGCCAGCCCCCCGTGGAGTCTGGGAAACAGCACAGATACGCAGTATTTT	CASPPWSLGNSTDTQYF
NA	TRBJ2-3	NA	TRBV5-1	TGCGCCAGCAGCTTGGGGCATACTAGCACAGATACGCAGTATTTT	CASSLGHTSTDTQYF
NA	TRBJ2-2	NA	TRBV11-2	TGTGCCAGCAGCTCCCGCACCACCGGGGAGCTGTTTTTT	CASSSRTTGELFF
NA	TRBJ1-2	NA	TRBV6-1	TGTGCCAGCAGGAAGACCGGGACGGCGGGCTATGGCTACACCTTC	CASRKTGTAGYGYTF
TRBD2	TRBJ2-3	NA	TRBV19	TGTGCCAGTAGTATCCCCGTGGGAGCGGGAGTGGCAGATACGCAGTATTTT	CASSIPVGAGVADTQYF
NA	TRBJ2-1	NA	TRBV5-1	TGCGCCAGCAGCATAGACTGGAGCTCCTACAATGAGCAGTTCTTC	CASSIDWSSYNEQFF
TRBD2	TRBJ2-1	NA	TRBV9	TGTGCCAGCAGCCCCGGGACTAGCGGTTACAATGAGCAGTTCTTC	CASSPGTSGYNEQFF
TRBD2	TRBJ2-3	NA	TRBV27	TGTGCCAGCAACAAGCGGGGTGGTTGGCCTGATACGCAGTATTTT	CASNKRGGWPDTQYF
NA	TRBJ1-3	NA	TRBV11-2	TGTGCCAGCAGCCGGGGAACCTCTGGAAACACCATATATTTT	CASSRGTSGNTIYF
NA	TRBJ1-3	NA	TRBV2	TGTGCCAGCAGTGTAACGGGGCTTGGAAACACCATATATTTT	CASSVTGLGNTIYF
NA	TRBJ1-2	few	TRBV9	TGTGCCAGCAGCGGCAGGGGCCGGTATGGCTACACCTTC	CASSGRGRYGYTF
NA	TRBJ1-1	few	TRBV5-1	TGCGCCAGCAGCTTGGATGATTTGGCAGGCACTGAAGCTTTCTTT	CASSLDDLAGTEAFF
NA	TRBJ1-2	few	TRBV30	TGTGCCTGGAGTGCCGTCGGGTTATACTATGGCTACACCTTC	CAWSAVGLYYGYTF
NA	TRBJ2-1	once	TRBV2	TGTGCCAGCAAGCACTCGTACAATGAGCAGTTCTTC	CASKHSYNEQFF
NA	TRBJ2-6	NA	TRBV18	TGTGCCAGCTCACCCAGGGTCTCTGGGGCCAACGTCCTGACTTTC	CASSPRVSGANVLTF
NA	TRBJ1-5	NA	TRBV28	TGTGCCAGCACCCTGCCACCGGGCAATCAGCCCCAGCATTTT	CASTLPPGNQPQHF